This is a list of T cell receptor beta chains from one sample in a study of neoadjuvant anti-PD-1 for oral cavity cancer. Some clones are missing from TCRdb's copy, which holds only in-frame ones; the method was immunoSEQ multiplex PCR. The sample holds 15,000 to 20,000 clones; roughly 70% are singletons and the top ten take 2.7%. The material sequenced was PBMCs, taken before nivolumab (anti-PD-1) treatment. The receptor set was obtained from a person aged 35-79 years with oral cavity squamous cell carcinoma. Each CDR3 is given with its conserved first and last residue. D genes are given only for firm matches. Clone size is not always given. Where it is, it says once, few, many or a class for expanded clones.

clone size	J gene	V gene	CDR3 length	D gene	CDR3 protein	CDR3 DNA
NA	TRBJ2-3	TRBV6-6	14	NA	CASRTPGPRDVGYF	TGTGCCAGCAGAACTCCGGGACCCCGGGACGTGGGGTATTTT
NA	TRBJ2-3	TRBV11-2	16	TRBD2	CASSLDGASGRGTQYF	TGTGCCAGCAGCTTAGATGGGGCTAGCGGGAGAGGTACGCAGTATTTT
NA	TRBJ2-1	TRBV2	14	NA	CASSDGNSYNEQFF	TGTGCCAGCAGTGATGGGAACTCCTACAATGAGCAGTTCTTC
NA	TRBJ2-1	TRBV15	17	TRBD2	CATSRNAAGGAYNEQFF	TGTGCCACCAGCAGAAACGCGGCGGGAGGAGCCTACAATGAGCAGTTCTTC
once	TRBJ2-7	TRBV6-5	14	NA	CASREGPSPYEQYF	TGTGCCAGCAGGGAGGGACCGAGCCCCTACGAGCAGTACTTC
few	TRBJ1-5	TRBV2	13	NA	CASSYWGNQPQHF	TGTGCCAGCTCCTATTGGGGCAATCAGCCCCAGCATTTT
NA	TRBJ2-7	TRBV5-1	15	TRBD2	CASSREGTSSYEQYF	TGCGCCAGCAGCAGGGAGGGGACTAGCTCCTACGAGCAGTACTTC
NA	TRBJ1-1	TRBV30	14	NA	CAWSSKYVNTEAFF	TGTGCCTGGAGTAGTAAATATGTGAACACTGAAGCTTTCTTT
NA	TRBJ2-1	TRBV5-1	13	NA	CASSLGLNNEQFF	TGCGCCAGCAGCTTGGGACTTAACAATGAGCAGTTCTTC
NA	TRBJ2-3	TRBV10-3	16	NA	CAISETLARGTDTQYF	TGTGCCATCAGTGAGACCCTAGCGCGGGGCACAGATACGCAGTATTTT
few	TRBJ2-3	TRBV19	15	NA	CASSKTTPSTDTQYF	TGTGCCAGTAGTAAGACAACTCCGAGCACAGATACGCAGTATTTT
NA	TRBJ1-1	TRBV9	14	NA	CASSVASMNTEAFF	TGTGCCAGCAGCGTAGCTAGCATGAACACTGAAGCTTTCTTT
few	TRBJ2-2	TRBV30	16	TRBD2	CAWSVRSRGGTGELFF	TGTGCCTGGAGTGTAAGGTCCCGGGGAGGGACCGGGGAGCTGTTTTTT
NA	TRBJ2-3	TRBV5-1	15	NA	CASSLAGRSTDTQYF	TGCGCCAGCAGCTTGGCGGGGCGTAGCACAGATACGCAGTATTTT
NA	TRBJ1-2	TRBV30	14	TRBD1	CAWNKVRGSEGYTF	TGTGCCTGGAATAAGGTCAGGGGGTCGGAAGGCTACACCTTC
NA	TRBJ2-7	TRBV27	15	TRBD1	CASSSTGGPHYEQYF	TGTGCCAGCAGTAGCACAGGGGGCCCCCACTACGAGCAGTACTTC
NA	TRBJ2-7	TRBV9	15	NA	CASSVNPLRKDEQYF	TGTGCCAGCAGCGTAAACCCCTTACGTAAGGACGAGCAGTACTTC
NA	TRBJ1-1	TRBV11-1	12	NA	CASSPGGSLAFF	TGTGCCAGCAGCCCCGGGGGCTCGCTAGCTTTCTTT
once	TRBJ2-2	TRBV30	16	NA	CAWSEPGATNTGELFF	TGTGCCTGGAGTGAGCCCGGCGCTACGAACACCGGGGAGCTGTTTTTT